This T cell receptor beta chain stems from a study of CD8+CD57+ T cells in acquired aplastic anemia (dated by TCRdb to 2017 to 2018). Notes on the research overall: Extracted DNA from sorted CD4+ and CD8+ cells averaged around 3.3 ug, ranging from about 0.2 to 30 ug. An average of roughly 10 million reads for CD4+ cells and approximately 11 million reads for CD8+ cells was obtained from healthy donor samples.

About this clonotype: The clone's antigen remains unknown. No quality values exist for individual bases; no much larger clone is one base distant.

The full study reports these points: No significant difference in CD8+ Simpson's diversity was found between patients and healthy controls (P=0.060). Over 25 CD8+ CDR3 sequences were found in both patients and controls but appeared to be highly expressed in patients and within the immunodominant clones of the patients.

V was cut back by 3 bases and J by 0 bases, leaving a gap of 10 bases between them. Taken from the germline V gene, the CDR1 and CDR2 loops are SGHRS and YFSETQ. From cysteine to phenylalanine, the CDR3 is 14 amino acids long. The read is trimmed to its CDR3 DNA, 42 bases read in frame from base 1. Genomic DNA served as template for TCR beta VDJ combination and CDR3 sequence profiling. An Illumina HiSeq 2000 was used for TCR repertoire sequencing. As for the original processing: TRBV/TRBJ rearrangement plots, CDR3 size and DJ length profiles, and Simpson's diversity index were used to evaluate the repertoires. The immunodominant clone was defined as the most abundant DNA sequence in deep sequencing data. CDR3 amino acid sequences were screened for sharing across subjects and compared with published repertoires and the VDJdb database. The public reads were reprocessed in TCRdb via fastp at Q25 and MiXCR, keeping in-frame beta chains. Entries are consolidated by CDR3 protein sequence, retaining the most common genes and DNA. These V and J calls derive from TCRdb rather than the authors' analysis. The table for this sample lists around 68,000 distinct CDR3 sequences; approximately 50% of them were counted only once. The ten largest make up 6.5% to 9.5% of the sample.

In the study, sorted CD4+ and CD8+ blood T cells from patients with severe aplastic anemia and from healthy subjects underwent deep sequencing of TCR repertoires. Ficoll-Paque density gradient centrifugation was used to isolate peripheral blood mononuclear cells. Before DNA was extracted, CD4+ and CD8+ T cells were sorted using either FACS or magnetic beads. This TCR derives from a human donor in good health, serving as a control. Sequenced material: sorted CD4+, CD8+, or CD8+CD57+ T cells (not recorded which) from PBMCs. This chain is built from TRBV5-1 and TRBJ2-7, with the D gene call left open. The nucleotides are TGCGCCAGCAGCTACGGCACGAGCTCCTACGAGCAGTACTTC. The translation is CASSYGTSSYEQYF.